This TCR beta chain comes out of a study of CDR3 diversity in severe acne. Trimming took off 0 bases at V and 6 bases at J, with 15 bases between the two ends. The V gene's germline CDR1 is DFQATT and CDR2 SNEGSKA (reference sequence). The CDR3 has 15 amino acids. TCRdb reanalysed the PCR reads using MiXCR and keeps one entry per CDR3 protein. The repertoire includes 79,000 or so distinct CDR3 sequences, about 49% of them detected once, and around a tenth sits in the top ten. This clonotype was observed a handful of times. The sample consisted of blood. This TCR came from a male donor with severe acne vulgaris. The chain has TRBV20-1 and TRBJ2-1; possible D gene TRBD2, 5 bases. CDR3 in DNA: TGCAGTGCTAGAGATATGAGCGGTAATAGCAATGAGCAGTTCTTC. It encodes CSARDMSGNSNEQFF.